This T cell receptor (beta chain) comes out of a study of T cells in Graves' hyperthyroidism and ophthalmopathy. On the study more broadly: Once the initial diagnosis was made, peripheral blood was obtained before any treatment. Findings of the study overall: Blood also showed most of the thyroid clonotypes that were expanded above 0.001.

Diagnoses rested on clinical symptoms, serum thyroxine and TRAb, thyroid ultrasound and orbital computed tomography. The germline CDR1 and CDR2 sequences are SGHNT and YYREEE (reference sequence). The V gene lost 6 bases and the J gene lost 7 bases, with 22 bases spanning the gap. The CDR3 contains 15 residues. Regions amplified from RNA transcripts were the TCR beta CDR3 regions. First-round RT-PCR with HTBI primers amplified the TCR CDR3 region. TCRdb re-analysed the multiplex PCR reads in MiXCR, keeping a single row per CDR3 protein. The sample contains hundreds of thousands of distinct CDR3 sequences, about a third of which appear only once. A note on this clonotype: The antigen is not known.

The receptor was derived from a woman aged 40 to 49 with Graves' hyperthyroidism. The material sequenced was blood. The chain joins TRBV5-4 to TRBJ1-1, with D hard to call. The CDR3 nucleotides are TGTGCCAGCACCCCGGACGACTGGAAGCGAAATGAAGCTTTCTTT. This gives the protein CASTPDDWKRNEAFF.